The rows below give T cell receptor beta chains drawn from one sample of a study of Graves' ophthalmopathy and Graves' hyperthyroidism. TCRdb passed the multiplex PCR reads through MiXCR, listing each CDR3 protein once. The table records approximately 700,000 distinct CDR3 sequences, about 40% of them present only once. The sample taken for sequencing was peripheral blood. These receptors all stem from an adult man with Graves' ophthalmopathy. Both conserved end residues are part of each CDR3. D genes are given only for firm matches. Where a row states a size, it is once, few, many or the class of an expanded clone; other rows omit it.

v_gene	j_gene	d_gene	abundance	CDR3nt	CDR3aa
TRBV6-6	TRBJ2-7	-	-	TGTGCCAGCAGTTACTCGAACTACGAGCAGTACTTC	CASSYSNYEQYF
TRBV3-1	TRBJ2-2	-	many	TGTGCCAGCAGCCAAGAGGGGGGCGTTACCGGGGAGCTGTTTTTT	CASSQEGGVTGELFF
TRBV25-1	TRBJ2-5	TRBD1	many	TGTGCCAGCAGTGCGGGACAGGGCCATTGGGGGAACCAAGAGACCCAGTACTTC	CASSAGQGHWGNQETQYF
TRBV11-2	TRBJ1-4	TRBD1	-	TGTGCCAGCCCTCTTGTGAGCGGGGACAGGAATGAAAAACTGTTTTTT	CASPLVSGDRNEKLFF
TRBV4-1	TRBJ1-1	TRBD1	-	TGCGCCAGCAGCCAAGGGCAGGGGGCTCGGGGCACTGAAGCTTTCTTT	CASSQGQGARGTEAFF
TRBV20-1	TRBJ1-4	-	many	TGCAGTGCTAGTCAGGCAGCAACTAATGAAAAACTGTTTTTT	CSASQAATNEKLFF
TRBV10-3	TRBJ1-1	TRBD1	-	TGTGCCATCAGCAGCTTAGGGACAGGTGGAACTGAAGCTTTCTTT	CAISSLGTGGTEAFF
TRBV10-3	TRBJ1-1	-	many	TGTGCCATCAGTGAGTATGAGGACACTGAAGCTTTCTTT	CAISEYEDTEAFF
TRBV9	TRBJ1-3	-	-	TGTGCCAGCAGCGAGGACGGAAACACCATATATTTT	CASSEDGNTIYF
TRBV7-9	TRBJ2-7	TRBD2	many	TGTGCCAGCAGCCCGGGACTAGCGGGAGACTACGAGCAGTACTTC	CASSPGLAGDYEQYF
TRBV20-1	TRBJ1-1	-	-	TGCAGTGCTAGAGCCAGGGACACATCCTCTTTT	CSARARDTSSF
TRBV7-9	TRBJ1-6	-	many	TGTGCCAGCAGCTTAGTTCTGGGGACATATTCACCCCTCCACTTT	CASSLVLGTYSPLHF
TRBV7-9	TRBJ2-7	-	many	TGTGCCAGCAGCTTCCGTTCGAACGAGCAGTACTTC	CASSFRSNEQYF
TRBV25-1	TRBJ2-7	-	many	TGTGCCAGCAGTGACGATCGAGGGCTTGGCGAGCAGTACTTC	CASSDDRGLGEQYF
TRBV2	TRBJ2-7	-	-	TGTGCCAGCGGAGGGACAGCTACCTACGAGCAGTACTTC	CASGGTATYEQYF
TRBV3-1	TRBJ1-3	TRBD1	-	TGTGCCAGCAGCCTGACAGGGATAGCTGGAAACACCATATATTTT	CASSLTGIAGNTIYF
TRBV15	TRBJ2-7	-	many	TGTGCCACCAGCAGAGCCCAGGGGAGAGCCTACGAGCAGTACTTC	CATSRAQGRAYEQYF
TRBV10-3	TRBJ1-2	-	-	TGTGCCAGCGGGAAAGGGGGTAATGGCTACACCTTC	CASGKGGNGYTF
TRBV10-3	TRBJ1-5	-	many	TGTGCCATCAGTGAGCACTGGAGCAATCAGCCCCAGCATTTT	CAISEHWSNQPQHF
TRBV20-1	TRBJ2-5	-	many	TGCAGTGCTAGCGGGGGGCCCGCAAGGGAGACCCAGTACTTC	CSASGGPARETQYF
TRBV24-1	TRBJ2-2	TRBD2	many	TGTGCCACCAGTGAAACACTAGCGGCCGGGGAGCTGTTTTTT	CATSETLAAGELFF
TRBV2	TRBJ1-2	-	many	TGTGCCAGCAGCCCGGGGGATATGAACTATGGCTACACCTTC	CASSPGDMNYGYTF
TRBV12-3/TRBV12-4	TRBJ1-1	-	many	TGTGCCAGCAGTTTTCAGATAATGAACACTGAAGCTTTCTTT	CASSFQIMNTEAFF
TRBV2	TRBJ1-1	-	many	TGTGCCAGCAGTGCGACAGGCAGGAACACTGAAGCTTTCTTT	CASSATGRNTEAFF
TRBV12-3/TRBV12-4	TRBJ1-1	-	many	TGTGCCAGCAGTCTCCTGCAGGGGAACACTGAAGCTTTCTTT	CASSLLQGNTEAFF
TRBV10-3	TRBJ1-1	-	many	TGTGCCATCAGTGAGTCGATCCACAGGAACACTGAAGCTTTCTTT	CAISESIHRNTEAFF
TRBV19	TRBJ1-4	TRBD1	-	TGTGCCAGTAAGGGGACCGGGACAGGGGTCGCTGAAAAACTGTTTTTT	CASKGTGTGVAEKLFF
TRBV20-1	TRBJ1-6	TRBD1	-	TGCAGTGCTGGACGAGGGACAGGGGGCTATTCACCCCTCCACTTT	CSAGRGTGGYSPLHF
TRBV2	TRBJ2-2	-	-	TGTGCCAGCAGTGCCACAAAACGATCCACGAACACCGGGGAGCTGTTTTTT	CASSATKRSTNTGELFF
TRBV4-1	TRBJ2-7	TRBD2	few	TGCGCCAGCAGCCAAGTGCTAGCGGGGACGGGGGAGCAGTACTTC	CASSQVLAGTGEQYF
TRBV6-5	TRBJ1-3	-	-	TGTGCCAGCAGTTACGGAGCTGGGACTGGAAACACCATATATTTT	CASSYGAGTGNTIYF
TRBV7-2	TRBJ1-2	-	many	TGTGCCAGCAGCTTACCACATGGGAATGGCTACACCTTC	CASSLPHGNGYTF
TRBV10-3	TRBJ2-2	TRBD2	many	TGTGCCATCAGTGGAAGCGGGGGGGACACCGGGGAGCTGTTTTTT	CAISGSGGDTGELFF
TRBV19	TRBJ1-5	-	many	TGTGCCAGTAGTATAGATAGTCACAGGGTAATGAATCAGCCCCAGCATTTT	CASSIDSHRVMNQPQHF
TRBV29-1	TRBJ1-2	TRBD1	-	TGCAGCGTTCGCGGACAGGGGAACGGTGGCTACACCTTC	CSVRGQGNGGYTF
TRBV29-1	TRBJ1-4	-	-	TGCAGCGTTTTGGGGAAAGGAAAACTGTTTTTT	CSVLGKGKLFF
TRBV11-3	TRBJ2-5	TRBD1	many	TGTGCCAGCAGCCCCGACAGGGGGCGGAGAGAGACCCAGTACTTC	CASSPDRGRRETQYF
TRBV4-3	TRBJ1-1	-	few	TGCGCCAGCAGCCAAGCGGGCATGAACACTGAAGCTTTCTTT	CASSQAGMNTEAFF
TRBV19	TRBJ1-5	TRBD1	many	TGTGCCAGTGGGGGTAGACAGGGAATTAGCAATCAGCCCCAGCATTTT	CASGGRQGISNQPQHF
TRBV7-9	TRBJ2-7	-	many	TGTGCCAGCAGCGAAGGCCTGGACTGGAAGTACTTC	CASSEGLDWKYF
TRBV9	TRBJ2-2	TRBD2	once	TGTGCCAGCAGCGAGGGGACTAGCGGTTACACCGGGGAGCTGTTTTTT	CASSEGTSGYTGELFF